The clone carrying this T cell receptor (beta chain) was found many times. Its antigen is as yet unknown. TCRdb ran MiXCR on the 5' RACE reads and lists one entry per CDR3 protein. The sample shows 100,000 to 150,000 distinct CDR3 sequences, 5% to 6.5% of them seen only once. CDR3 length: 14 residues. Germline CDR1 is MNHEY and CDR2 is SVGAGI. Trimming took off 6 bases at V and 3 bases at J, with 9 bases between the two ends. This specimen comes from a study of T-cell memory formation after mild COVID-19. Study overall: Clusters of TCRs were largely donor specific.

Notes on the study in general: Clones contracting over day 15 to 85 were CD4/CD8 balanced, with later expanders leaning CD4+. Prior to infection, memory already included some responding clones, suggesting cross-reactive memory joined.

V usage is TRBV6-5 and J usage is TRBJ2-6, with D perhaps being TRBD1 or TRBD2 (6 bases each). The sequenced material came from PBMCs or a T cell subset sorted from them (not recorded which). This receptor was identified in an adult woman who had mild COVID-19 (a few samples of this study predate the infection). Cell type and time point are not known. As DNA, the CDR3 is TGTGCCAGCAGAGGGGGGCTTGGGGCCAACGTCCTGACTTTC. This encodes CASRGGLGANVLTF.